Sequencing of this T cell receptor beta chain was carried out in a study of T-cell memory formation after mild COVID-19. Notes on the study in general: Contracting CD8+ clones were enriched in EMRA, CD4+ mainly in CM and EM.

This clonotype turned up a few times. Its specificity is not known. One entry per CDR3 protein, called by TCRdb with MiXCR from the 5' RACE reads. Seen here are roughly 310,000 distinct CDR3 sequences, more than 15% observed once, and the top ten hold about a fifth. This receptor was taken from a young man who had mild COVID-19 (a few samples of this study predate the infection). Cell type and time point are not known. The material sequenced was PBMCs or a T cell subset sorted from them (not recorded which).

The CDR3, as DNA: TGTGCCAGCAGTTCCTCGGGACAGGGTTTTTTGGAGCAGTTCTTC. It translates to CASSSSGQGFLEQFF. The chain uses TRBV28 and TRBJ2-1; TRBD1 matches at 9 bases. The CDR3 spans 15 residues. The germline V gene encodes CDR1 MDHEN and CDR2 SYDVKM. With 4 bases clipped from V and 10 bases from J, the junction kept 11 bases outside the gene matches.